This T cell receptor (beta chain) is from a study of T-cell reconstitution after alpha-beta-depleted transplantation in children. This sample's TCRbeta library carried unique molecular identifier barcodes. One entry per CDR3 protein results from TCRdb running MiXCR on the PCR reads. Among almost 400,000 distinct CDR3 sequences listed, around 20% were seen once. The CDR3 loop spans 14 amino acids. The V gene lost 0 bases and the J gene lost 8 bases, with 13 bases spanning the gap. The starting material was PBMCs from the stem cell graft donor, obtained from the stem cell graft. The receptor was isolated from a human donor who donated a stem cell graft to a child with acute myeloid leukemia. The V gene is TRBV12-3 or TRBV12-4, the J gene TRBJ1-1; D is uncertain. The CDR3, as DNA: TGTGCCAGCAGTTTAGCGCTAACCGCGGGAGAAGCTTTCTTT. Translated: CASSLALTAGEAFF.